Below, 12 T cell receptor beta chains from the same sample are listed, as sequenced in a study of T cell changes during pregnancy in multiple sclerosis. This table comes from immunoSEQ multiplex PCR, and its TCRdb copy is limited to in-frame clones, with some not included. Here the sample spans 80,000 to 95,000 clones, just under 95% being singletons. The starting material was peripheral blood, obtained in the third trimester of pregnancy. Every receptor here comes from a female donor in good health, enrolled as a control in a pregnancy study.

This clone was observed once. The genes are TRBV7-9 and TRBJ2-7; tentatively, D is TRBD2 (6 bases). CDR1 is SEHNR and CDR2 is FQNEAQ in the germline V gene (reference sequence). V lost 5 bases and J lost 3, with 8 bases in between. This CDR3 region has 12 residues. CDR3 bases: TGTGCCAGCAGCCGGGGGAGCTACGAGCAGTACTTC. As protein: CASSRGSYEQYF.

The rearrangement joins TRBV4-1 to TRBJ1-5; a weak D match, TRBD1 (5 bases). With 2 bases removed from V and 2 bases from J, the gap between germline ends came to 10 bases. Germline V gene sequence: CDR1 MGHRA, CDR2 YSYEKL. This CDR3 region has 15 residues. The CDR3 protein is CASSQMAGGNQPQHF. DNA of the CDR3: TGCGCCAGCAGCCAAATGGCGGGGGGCAATCAGCCCCAGCATTTT.

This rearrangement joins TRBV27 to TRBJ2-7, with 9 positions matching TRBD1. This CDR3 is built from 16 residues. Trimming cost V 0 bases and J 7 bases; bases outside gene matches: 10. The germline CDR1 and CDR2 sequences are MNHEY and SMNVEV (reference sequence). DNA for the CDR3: TGTGCCAGCAGTTTATCGACGGGGACAGGGCGAAGTGAGCAGTACTTC. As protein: CASSLSTGTGRSEQYF.

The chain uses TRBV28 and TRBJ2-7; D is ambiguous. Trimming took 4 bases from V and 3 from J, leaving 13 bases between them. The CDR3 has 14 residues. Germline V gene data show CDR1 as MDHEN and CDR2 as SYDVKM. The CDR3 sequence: CASSSQDIYYEQYF. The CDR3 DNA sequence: TGTGCCAGCAGTTCTCAAGACATATACTACGAGCAGTACTTC.

The CDR3 DNA sequence: TGCAGCGTTGAAGGGACAGGGGGCATAGATACGCAGTATTTT. It translates to CSVEGTGGIDTQYF. The chain joins TRBV29-1 to TRBJ2-3, with 11 bases fitting TRBD1. V gave up 1 base and J gave up 5 bases; unmatched junction bases: 2. The CDR3 sequence is 14 residues long. Germline-derived CDR1 and CDR2 are SQVTM and ANQGSEA.

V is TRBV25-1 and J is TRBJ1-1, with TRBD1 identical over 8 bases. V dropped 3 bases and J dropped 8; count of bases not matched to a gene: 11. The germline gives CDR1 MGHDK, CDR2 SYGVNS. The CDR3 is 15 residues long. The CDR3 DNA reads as TGTGCCAGCAGTGACAATACAGCGGGACAGGCAGAAGCTTTCTTT. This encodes CASSDNTAGQAEAFF.

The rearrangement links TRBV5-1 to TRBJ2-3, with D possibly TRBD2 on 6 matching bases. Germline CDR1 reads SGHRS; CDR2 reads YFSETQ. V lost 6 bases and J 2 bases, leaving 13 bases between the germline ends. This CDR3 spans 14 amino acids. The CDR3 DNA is TGCGCCAGCATGCGGGGAGGATCCACAGATACGCAGTATTTT. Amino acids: CASMRGGSTDTQYF.

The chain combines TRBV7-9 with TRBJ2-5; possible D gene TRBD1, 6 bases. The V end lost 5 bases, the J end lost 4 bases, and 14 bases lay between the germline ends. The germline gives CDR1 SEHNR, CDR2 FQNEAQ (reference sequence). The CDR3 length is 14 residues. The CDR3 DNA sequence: TGTGCCAGCAGCCTACAGGGTTTACGAGAGACCCAGTACTTC. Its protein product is CASSLQGLRETQYF.

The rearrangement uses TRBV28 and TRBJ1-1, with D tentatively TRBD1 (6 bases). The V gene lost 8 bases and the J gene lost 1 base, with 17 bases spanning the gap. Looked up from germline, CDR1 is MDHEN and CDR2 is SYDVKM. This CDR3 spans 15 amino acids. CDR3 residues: CASDTGGAGNTEAFF. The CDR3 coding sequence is TGTGCCAGCGACACGGGGGGCGCGGGGAACACTGAAGCTTTCTTT.

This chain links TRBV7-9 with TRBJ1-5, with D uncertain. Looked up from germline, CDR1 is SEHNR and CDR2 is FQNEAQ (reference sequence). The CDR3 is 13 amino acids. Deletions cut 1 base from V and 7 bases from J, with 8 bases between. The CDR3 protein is CASSLGGPQPQHF. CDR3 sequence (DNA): TGTGCCAGCAGCTTAGGTGGGCCCCAGCCCCAGCATTTT.

Here the CDR3 reads CASSRAGGPWKETQYF. DNA of the CDR3: TGTGCCAGCAGCCGGGCGGGAGGGCCTTGGAAAGAGACCCAGTACTTC. The chain recombines TRBV5-8 with TRBJ2-5; 9 bases match TRBD2. This CDR3 comprises 16 residues. Trimming removed 4 bases from V and 3 bases from J; junction bases left unmatched: 10. Germline CDR1 SGHTS, CDR2 YDEGEE.

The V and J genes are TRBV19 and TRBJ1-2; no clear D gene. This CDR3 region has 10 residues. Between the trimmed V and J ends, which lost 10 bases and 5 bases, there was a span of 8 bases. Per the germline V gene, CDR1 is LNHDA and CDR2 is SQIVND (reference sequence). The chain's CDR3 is CATRGYGYTF. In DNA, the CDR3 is TGTGCCACCCGGGGTTATGGCTACACCTTC.